The T cell receptor beta chain described here comes from a study of cytomegalovirus exposure and HLA in healthy donors. Concerning this clone: The antigen is not known.

PCR primers comprised 60 Vbeta and 13 Jbeta primers. Sequencing used immunoSEQ multiplex PCR; TCRdb keeps in-frame clones, though not all of them. The sample holds some 67,000 clones, over 70% seen once. General study findings and limits: Cytomegalovirus association was assigned to approximately 180 TCR beta chains. Previous analysis showed most TCR beta V segments were productive about 90% or about 30% of the time.

V gave up 0 bases and J gave up 2 bases; unmatched junction bases: 6. Germline CDR1 reads MGHRA; CDR2 reads YSYEKL. The CDR3 is 17 residues long. The TCR comes from a man between 60 and 75 years old in good health and CMV-seropositive. Input material: PBMCs. This chain joins TRBV4-1 and TRBJ1-4; 7 nucleotides match TRBD1. CDR3 in DNA: TGCGCCAGCAGCCAAGATAGCAGGACAGGCACTAATGAAAAACTGTTTTTT. Protein: CASSQDSRTGTNEKLFF.